The 9 T cell receptor beta chains below were found in one sample sequenced in a study of tumor-infiltrating lymphocytes in oesophageal squamous cell carcinoma. MiXCR, applied by TCRdb to the PCR reads, yields one record per CDR3 protein. The profile covers some 22,000 distinct CDR3 sequences, with about 34% appearing a single time and 9.5% to 13% taken by the ten largest. The sample consisted of esophageal tumor tissue. The receptors were sampled from a male donor with esophageal squamous cell carcinoma.

This clonotype showed up many times. The rearrangement joins TRBV6-1 to TRBJ1-6, with TRBD1 matching over 8 bases. Trimming at V came to 5 bases and at J to 6 bases, leaving 3 bases not matched to a gene. Germline V gene lookup returns CDR1 MNHNS and CDR2 SASEGT. The CDR3 contains 14 residues. This CDR3 reads CASSLDRGNSPLHF. The CDR3 DNA reads as TGTGCCAGCAGTTTAGACAGGGGTAATTCACCCCTCCACTTT.

The table lists this clonotype with a few counts. This chain connects TRBV12-3 or TRBV12-4 to TRBJ2-1; 8 positions agree with TRBD1. The junction had 3 bases not matched to a gene; V was cut back by 5 bases and J by 3 bases. The CDR3 spans 14 residues. The CDR3: CASSPGQDYNEQFF. The CDR3 bases are TGTGCCAGCAGTCCGGGACAGGACTACAATGAGCAGTTCTTC.

V usage is TRBV10-3 and J usage is TRBJ2-5; tentatively, D is TRBD2 (5 bases). The germline V and J ends were trimmed by 3 bases and 1 base, with 9 bases remaining between them. Germline assignment: CDR1 ENHRY and CDR2 SYGVKD. The CDR3 consists of 14 residues. CDR3 bases: TGTGCCATCAGTGAAGCTGGGAGCCAAGAGACCCAGTACTTC. Translated, it gives CAISEAGSQETQYF.

Concerning this clonotype: As the CDR3 is not closed by the conserved phenylalanine or tryptophan, this likely results from a read error. The chain employs TRBV24-1 and TRBJ1-2; 9 positions agree with TRBD1. This CDR3 contains 13 residues. The germline V gene has CDR1 KGHDR and CDR2 SFDVKD. V lost 2 bases, J lost 8 bases, and 2 bases stayed unmatched. Here the CDR3 reads CATSDWGQGGYTS. DNA for the CDR3: TGTGCCACCAGTGATTGGGGACAGGGCGGCTACACCTCC.

The chain combines TRBV6-1 with TRBJ2-5; TRBD1 matches 12 bases. The CDR3 spans 16 residues. V was clipped by 5 bases and J by 5 bases; unmatched bases: 9. Per the germline V gene, CDR1 is MNHNS and CDR2 is SASEGT. CDR3 residues: CASSRRDRGPWETQYF. The CDR3 DNA sequence: TGTGCCAGCAGTAGACGGGACAGGGGGCCATGGGAGACCCAGTACTTC.

This clonotype was observed a single time. The conserved closing phenylalanine or tryptophan is absent in this CDR3, likely reflecting a read error. It is unclear where the CDR3 begins or ends on the DNA, so no DNA is shown, and the CDR3 is as TCRdb lists it. The chain employs TRBV11-1 and TRBJ2-7. CDR1 is SGHAT, CDR2 FQDESV, per germline (reference sequence). The CDR3 numbers 16 amino acids, ends counted. CDR3 region: CASSLEIGNYGYTFGS.

In this sample, this clonotype turned up many times. This sequence joins TRBV5-1 and TRBJ1-1, with a weak D call TRBD1 (6 bases). CDR1 SGHRS and CDR2 YFSETQ come from the germline V gene. The CDR3 has 17 residues. With 0 bases removed from V and 0 bases from J, the gap between germline ends came to 15 bases. CDR3 bases: TGCGCCAGCAGCTTGGGACGGGACACTTACATGAACACTGAAGCTTTCTTT. Translation gives CASSLGRDTYMNTEAFF. The full variable domain, with the rest looked up from reference TRBV5-1 and TRBJ1-1, is KAGVTQTPRYLIKTRGQQVTLSCSPISGHRSVSWYQQTPGQGLQFLFEYFSETQRNKGNFPGRFSGRQFSNSRSEMNVSTLELGDSALYLCASSLGRDTYMNTEAFFGQGTRLTVV.

This clonotype was recorded at least ten times. This chain connects TRBV27 to TRBJ1-4; weak D call: TRBD1 (5 bases). The CDR3 is 15 amino acids. CDR1 and CDR2 from the germline V gene are MNHEY and SMNVEV (reference sequence). Trimming shortened V by 4 bases and J by 0 bases, and 9 bases separated the two germline ends. The CDR3 DNA reads as TGTGCCAGCAGTTCCAGACAGACAACTAATGAAAAACTGTTTTTT. This codes for CASSSRQTTNEKLFF.

Turning to this clonotype: A much larger clone differs by one base, so this may be a read error. The chain couples TRBV28 to TRBJ2-7, with D unresolved. The J call may be incorrect, as the DNA end agrees better with TRBJ2-1. The CDR3 has 11 amino acids. Germline CDR1 MDHEN, CDR2 SYDVKM. The CDR3 DNA sequence: TGTGCCAGCAGGGTCAACTACGAGCAGTTCTTC. Amino acids: CASRVNYEQFF.